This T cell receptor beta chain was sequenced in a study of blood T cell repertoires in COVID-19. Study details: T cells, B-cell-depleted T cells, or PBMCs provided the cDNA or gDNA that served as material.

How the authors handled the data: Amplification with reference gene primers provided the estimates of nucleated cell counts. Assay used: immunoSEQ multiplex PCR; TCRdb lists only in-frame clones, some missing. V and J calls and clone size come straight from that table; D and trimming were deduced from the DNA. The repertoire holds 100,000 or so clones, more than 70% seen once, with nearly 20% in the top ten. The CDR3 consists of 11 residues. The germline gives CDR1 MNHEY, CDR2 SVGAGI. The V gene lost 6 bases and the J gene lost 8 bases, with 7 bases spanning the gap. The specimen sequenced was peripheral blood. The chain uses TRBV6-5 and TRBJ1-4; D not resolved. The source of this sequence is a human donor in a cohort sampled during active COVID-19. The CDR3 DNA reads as TGTGCCAGCAGGCTAGAAGAAAAACTGTTTTTT. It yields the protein CASRLEEKLFF.